These 14 T cell receptor beta chains were all obtained from the same sample, sequenced in a study of shared T cell receptors in the human thymus. This table comes from immunoSEQ multiplex PCR, and its TCRdb copy is limited to in-frame clones, with some not included. This repertoire shows approximately 490,000 clones, 75% to 85% found once; its top ten account for roughly 0.013%. These data are also associated with another study on human thymus T cells.

Sequencing was carried out using thymocytes. The receptors were gathered from a boy less than two years old with a congenital heart defect.

The V and J genes are TRBV4-3 and TRBJ2-2; 8 nucleotides match TRBD2. Germline V gene sequence: CDR1 LGHNA, CDR2 YSLEER. Unmatched junction bases numbered 16, after V lost 4 bases and J lost 0 bases. This CDR3 contains 20 residues. CDR3 nucleotide sequence: TGCGCCAGCAGCCCCGCCGGGGGGGCGGGAGAATTGGCGAACACCGGGGAGCTGTTTTTT. Its translation is CASSPAGGAGELANTGELFF.

The chain uses TRBV27 and TRBJ2-1, with 16 bases fitting TRBD2. The CDR3 loop spans 16 amino acids. The V segment lost 7 bases and the J segment 8 bases; nucleotides outside the gene matches: 8. Per germline, CDR1 MNHEY and CDR2 SMNVEV (reference sequence). The DNA of the CDR3 is TGTGCCAGCAAAAAGGGACTAGCGGGAGGGAGCGATGAGCAGTTCTTC. Translation gives CASKKGLAGGSDEQFF.

The chain combines TRBV4-3 with TRBJ2-5, with D tentatively TRBD2 (6 bases). Trimming removed 3 bases at V and 3 bases at J, with 11 bases between. The V gene's germline CDR1 is LGHNA and CDR2 YSLEER. The CDR3 totals 14 residues. This CDR3 is CASSQRGHEETQYF. CDR3 sequence (DNA): TGCGCCAGCAGCCAGCGGGGCCATGAAGAGACCCAGTACTTC.

V and J are TRBV4-2 and TRBJ1-2, with D tentatively TRBD1 (6 bases). The CDR3 runs 14 residues. V was pared by 0 bases and J by 7 bases, with 12 bases between. Germline V gene data show CDR1 as LGHNA and CDR2 as YNFKEQ. The CDR3 spells CASSQDGAGAGYTF. CDR3 coding DNA: TGTGCCAGCAGCCAAGATGGGGCGGGGGCTGGCTACACCTTC.

The gene calls are TRBV14 and TRBJ2-1; 11 nucleotides match TRBD2. The CDR3 has 19 residues. Germline lookup yields CDR1 SGHDN and CDR2 FVKESK. The trim removed 1 base at V and 5 bases at J, leaving 13 bases unmatched. The CDR3 nucleotides are TGTGCCAGCAGCCAAGGCCCAACCCCCCTAGCGGGAGGCCACAATGAGCAGTTCTTC. Its translation is CASSQGPTPLAGGHNEQFF. The whole variable domain, remainder taken from reference TRBV14 and TRBJ2-1, is EAGVTQFPSHSVIEKGQTVTLRCDPISGHDNLYWYRRVMGKEIKFLLHFVKESKQDESGMPNNRFLAERTGGTYSTLKVQPAELEDSGVYFCASSQGPTPLAGGHNEQFFGPGTRLTVL.

This chain connects TRBV7-9 to TRBJ2-7, with TRBD2 matching 8 bases. The CDR3 extends over 19 amino acids. Germline V gives CDR1 SEHNR, CDR2 FQNEAQ (reference sequence). V was clipped by 3 bases and J by 1 base; unmatched bases: 17. The CDR3 protein is CASSFPATPFSGDSYEQYF. The CDR3 bases are TGTGCCAGCAGCTTCCCGGCAACCCCCTTTAGCGGGGATTCCTACGAGCAGTACTTC.

The genes are TRBV28 and TRBJ1-1; 7 bases are a match to TRBD1. The germline V gene encodes CDR1 MDHEN and CDR2 SYDVKM. Trimming took 5 bases from V and 3 from J; bases not matched to a gene: 12. CDR3 length equals 16 residues. DNA of the CDR3: TGTGCCAGCAGTCCTTACTTAACTGGACAGGACACTGAAGCTTTCTTT. Translated: CASSPYLTGQDTEAFF.

The chain combines TRBV5-4 with TRBJ2-1; 11 bases fit TRBD2. The J segment lost 5 bases and the V segment lost 0 bases, leaving 1 base of the junction unmatched. Germline lookup yields CDR1 SGHNT and CDR2 YYREEE (reference sequence). CDR3 size: 15 residues. CDR3 nucleotide sequence: TGTGCCAGCAGCTTGGGACTAGCGGGGAACAATGAGCAGTTCTTC. As protein: CASSLGLAGNNEQFF.

This sequence joins TRBV7-8 and TRBJ1-1; 7 bases are shared with TRBD1. With 3 bases clipped from V and 2 bases from J, the junction kept 6 bases outside the gene matches. This CDR3 has 15 residues. Germline V gene lookup returns CDR1 SGHVS and CDR2 FQNEAQ. The DNA of the CDR3 is TGTGCCAGCAGCTTCGAGGGGGCGCATAACACTGAAGCTTTCTTT. As protein: CASSFEGAHNTEAFF.

The V call is TRBV5-6, the J call TRBJ2-1; 7 bases align to TRBD2. Germline CDR1 SGHDT, CDR2 YYEEEE. Losses at the gene ends were 4 bases for V and 6 bases for J; bases not matched to a gene: 10. There are 15 residues in the CDR3. CDR3 sequence reads: CASSPRGRGLNEQFF. In DNA, the CDR3 is TGTGCCAGCAGCCCGCGGGGGAGGGGACTCAATGAGCAGTTCTTC.

The genes are TRBV19 and TRBJ2-7; 9 positions match TRBD2. Germline lookup yields CDR1 LNHDA and CDR2 SQIVND (reference sequence). The V segment lost 1 base and the J segment 2 bases; nucleotides outside the gene matches: 3. The CDR3 consists of 15 residues. The CDR3 reads CASSIVSSGTYEQYF. Here the CDR3 DNA reads TGTGCCAGTAGTATAGTATCTAGCGGGACCTACGAGCAGTACTTC. The variable domain in full, completed from reference TRBV19 and TRBJ2-7, reads DGGITQSPKYLFRKEGQNVTLSCEQNLNHDAMYWYRQDPGQGLRLIYYSQIVNDFQKGDIAEGYSVSREKKESFPLTVTSAQKNPTAFYLCASSIVSSGTYEQYFGPGTRLTVT.

This chain joins TRBV5-4 and TRBJ2-7, with TRBD2 matching 8 bases. CDR1 is SGHNT, CDR2 YYREEE, per germline (reference sequence). There are 16 residues in the CDR3. J gave up 5 bases and V 0 bases, and 10 bases lay outside the gene matches. This CDR3 is CASSLVYREGIDEQYF. In DNA form, the CDR3 reads TGTGCCAGCAGCTTGGTATACCGGGAGGGAATAGACGAGCAGTACTTC.

This sequence joins TRBV19 and TRBJ1-1; 9 nucleotides agree with TRBD1. Germline V gives CDR1 LNHDA, CDR2 SQIVND (reference sequence). The CDR3 is 14 amino acids. V shed 5 bases and J 4 bases; nucleotides not matched to a gene: 5. The CDR3 sequence is CASSSVTGGTEAFF. CDR3 sequence (DNA): TGTGCCAGTAGTTCGGTGACAGGGGGCACTGAAGCTTTCTTT.

J is TRBJ2-7 and V is TRBV28; 8 nucleotides agree with TRBD2. J gave up 3 bases and V 3 bases, and 1 base lay outside the gene matches. Per germline, CDR1 MDHEN and CDR2 SYDVKM. The CDR3 consists of 13 residues. CDR3 in amino acids: CASSFGTSYEQYF. For the CDR3, the DNA is TGTGCCAGCAGTTTTGGGACTAGCTACGAGCAGTACTTC.